This T cell receptor (beta chain) was captured in a study of intratumoral heterogeneity in liver cancer. Study results and limitations: Tumor-infiltrating lymphocytes were acknowledged as under-represented in the sampling. RNA-seq estimates of regional tumor-infiltrating lymphocyte burden differences were reportedly confirmed by TCR sequencing.

Multiple geographically separated regions of the hepatocellular carcinoma nodule were sampled separately. J gave up 4 bases and V 4 bases, and 6 bases lay outside the gene matches. Germline-derived CDR1 and CDR2 are SGHTA and FQGTGA. This CDR3 region has 16 residues. The method was immunoSEQ multiplex PCR; TCRdb's version includes in-frame clones alone and lacks a portion of them. Of thousands of clones in the sample, around 50% were seen once. With respect to this clone: Antigen specificity is unknown.

The sample was tumor tissue, taken before any cancer treatment. The chain recombines TRBV7-3 with TRBJ2-1, with 11 bases lining up with TRBD1. The receptor was isolated from a man aged 70-80 years with hepatocellular carcinoma. In nucleotides, the CDR3 is TGTGCCAGCAGCTCCCCCGGGACAGGGGGGTACAATGAGCAGTTCTTC. Encoded protein: CASSSPGTGGYNEQFF.